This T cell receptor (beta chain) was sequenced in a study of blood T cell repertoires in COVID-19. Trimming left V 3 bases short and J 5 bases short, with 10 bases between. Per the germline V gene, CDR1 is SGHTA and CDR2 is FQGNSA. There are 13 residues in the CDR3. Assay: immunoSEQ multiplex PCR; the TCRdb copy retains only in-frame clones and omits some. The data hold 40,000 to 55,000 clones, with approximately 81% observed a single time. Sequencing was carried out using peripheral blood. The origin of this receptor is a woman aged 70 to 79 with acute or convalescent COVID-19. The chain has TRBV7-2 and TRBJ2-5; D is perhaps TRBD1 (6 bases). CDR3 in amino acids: CASSLAGVETQYF. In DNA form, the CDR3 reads TGTGCCAGCAGCTTGGCAGGGGTGGAGACCCAGTACTTC.